The clone carrying this T cell receptor (beta chain) was seen a single time. Its matching antigen is unknown. This sample is drawn from a study of post-analysis software for immune sequencing data. The wider study: Secondary progressive, relapsing-remitting and progressive-relapsing multiple sclerosis were among the included disease courses. Study findings and constraints: When compared against controls, multiple sclerosis patients showed significantly lower normalized Chao1 diversity. Patients used a few TRBV segments, including TRBV5-6, TRBV5-1 and TRBV20-1, more often than controls.

Carried by the TCR beta cDNA libraries were unique molecular identifiers. One entry per CDR3 protein, called by TCRdb with MiXCR from the PCR reads. Among 650,000 to 850,000 distinct CDR3 sequences listed, approximately 53% were seen once. The CDR3 is 12 amino acids. V lost 6 bases and J lost 9, with 14 bases in between. The specimen sequenced was blood. This chain links TRBV12-3 or TRBV12-4 with TRBJ1-2; tentative D call: TRBD1 (5 bases). The sequence came from a girl between 5 and 17 years old with multiple sclerosis. The CDR3 sequence: CASRGTSRSYTF. CDR3 DNA: TGTGCCAGCAGGGGGACGTCCCGAAGCTACACCTTC.